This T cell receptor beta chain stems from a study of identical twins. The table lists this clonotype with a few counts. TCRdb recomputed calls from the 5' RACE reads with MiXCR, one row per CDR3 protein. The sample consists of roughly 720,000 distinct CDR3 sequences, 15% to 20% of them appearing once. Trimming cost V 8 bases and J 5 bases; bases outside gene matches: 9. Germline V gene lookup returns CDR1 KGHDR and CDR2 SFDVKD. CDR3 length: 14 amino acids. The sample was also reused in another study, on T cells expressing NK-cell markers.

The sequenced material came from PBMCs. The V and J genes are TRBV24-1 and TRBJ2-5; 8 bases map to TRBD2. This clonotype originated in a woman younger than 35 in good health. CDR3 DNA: TGTGCCACCATCACGAGCGGGGGAAAGGAGACCCAGTACTTC. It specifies CATITSGGKETQYF.